Reported below is one T cell receptor (beta chain). Its specificity is unknown. The CDR3 spans 16 residues. The V segment lost 0 bases and the J segment 4 bases; nucleotides outside the gene matches: 7. The V gene's germline CDR1 is SGHRS and CDR2 YFSETQ. At deep level, the assay was performed. TCRdb's copy holds only in-frame clones and misses some; the assay was immunoSEQ multiplex PCR. The data hold roughly 2,500,000 clones, with roughly 93% observed a single time. These data are taken from a study of shared clonotypes between healthy human individuals. Study details: Per donor, three plates held CD4 naive cells, three held CD4 memory, two held CD8 naive and one held CD8 memory. Study-wide findings and caveats: Few donors restricted represented genetic and exposure-history diversity.

Division of CD4+ cells produced a CD45RA+ naive subset and a CD45RA-negative memory subset. V and J are TRBV5-1 and TRBJ2-5; 9 bases are a match to TRBD1. The sequence was obtained from a man between 18 and 35 years old in good health. Some clones in this sample may be carry-over from other donors' samples. Input material: naive CD4+ T cells from PBMCs. Subset denoted: CD45RA+ positively selected. The chain's CDR3 is CASSLGTGVRTETQYF. CDR3 nucleotide sequence: TGCGCCAGCAGCTTGGGGACAGGGGTAAGAACAGAGACCCAGTACTTC.